A selection of T cell receptor beta chains follows, all from one sample in a study of shared clonotypes between healthy human individuals. Libraries were prepared by immunoSEQ multiplex PCR; TCRdb keeps only in-frame clonotypes and omits some of them. The sample records around 600,000 clones, roughly 97% being singletons. The specimen was naive CD4+ T cells sorted from blood. The receptors stem from a woman aged 30 to 39 in good health. The conserved cysteine and the conserved F or W are not part of the CDR3 here. A D gene is named only where the DNA matches it firmly.

j_gene: TRBJ2-1; v_gene: TRBV15; len: 14; d_gene: .; CDR3aa: ATSRDPGLSYNEQF
j_gene: TRBJ2-2; v_gene: TRBV10-1; len: 11; d_gene: .; CDR3aa: ASSEQGAGELF
j_gene: TRBJ1-5; v_gene: TRBV27; len: 13; d_gene: .; CDR3aa: ASSLGLFSNQPQH
j_gene: TRBJ1-1; v_gene: TRBV2; len: 8; d_gene: .; CDR3aa: ASSNNWAF
j_gene: TRBJ1-2; v_gene: TRBV28; len: 9; d_gene: .; CDR3aa: ASGLNYGYT
j_gene: TRBJ2-1; v_gene: TRBV5-4; len: 13; d_gene: TRBD1; CDR3aa: ASSLDRGTYNEQF
j_gene: TRBJ2-3; v_gene: TRBV18; len: 10; d_gene: .; CDR3aa: ASSPSTDTQY
j_gene: TRBJ1-4; v_gene: TRBV19; len: 15; d_gene: .; CDR3aa: ASSIWTAGTAAGKLF
j_gene: TRBJ2-7; v_gene: TRBV11-2; len: 15; d_gene: .; CDR3aa: ASSLARGIFNSYEQY
j_gene: TRBJ2-5; v_gene: TRBV28; len: 12; d_gene: .; CDR3aa: ASTPITGLGTQY
j_gene: TRBJ2-7; v_gene: TRBV7-9; len: 13; d_gene: TRBD2; CDR3aa: ASSLGTSGSGEQY
j_gene: TRBJ2-7; v_gene: TRBV6-4; len: 12; d_gene: TRBD2; CDR3aa: ASSVTSGTHEQY
j_gene: TRBJ1-5; v_gene: TRBV18; len: 12; d_gene: .; CDR3aa: ASSPSGINQPQH
j_gene: TRBJ2-7; v_gene: TRBV5-1; len: 13; d_gene: TRBD2; CDR3aa: ASSFRLAPSYEQY
j_gene: TRBJ2-1; v_gene: TRBV14; len: 14; d_gene: TRBD2; CDR3aa: ASSQGWREGRNEQF
j_gene: TRBJ2-7; v_gene: TRBV6-5; len: 13; d_gene: TRBD1; CDR3aa: ASSDKTGDTYEQY
j_gene: TRBJ1-5; v_gene: TRBV19; len: 13; d_gene: TRBD1; CDR3aa: ASSTPGQGSQPQH
j_gene: TRBJ2-7; v_gene: TRBV7-2; len: 12; d_gene: .; CDR3aa: ASSPQGSTREQY
j_gene: TRBJ2-2; v_gene: TRBV5-1; len: 13; d_gene: TRBD2; CDR3aa: ASSRLADNTGELF
j_gene: TRBJ1-5; v_gene: TRBV6-7; len: 11; d_gene: .; CDR3aa: ASSYTGNQPQH
j_gene: TRBJ2-1; v_gene: TRBV4-1; len: 17; d_gene: TRBD2; CDR3aa: ASSQYAGTSGREDNEQF
j_gene: TRBJ1-2; v_gene: TRBV6-1; len: 11; d_gene: .; CDR3aa: ASSDRGYYGYT
j_gene: TRBJ2-5; v_gene: TRBV28; len: 16; d_gene: .; CDR3aa: ASSLFGWGLKLKETQY
j_gene: TRBJ2-3; v_gene: TRBV7-7; len: 11; d_gene: .; CDR3aa: ASSYGQRDTQY